This T cell receptor beta chain emerged from a study of glioma-infiltrating T cells after dendritic cell vaccination. Study details: Patients received three intradermal dendritic cell vaccine injections at biweekly intervals. Regarding the study as a whole: Longer survival after dendritic cell vaccination followed higher pretreatment TIL content. No direct clonality-survival link was found; a diverse polyclonal response may matter.

The CDR3 runs 14 residues. V was clipped by 7 bases and J by 5 bases; unmatched bases: 9. Germline V gene lookup returns CDR1 LNHDA and CDR2 SQIVND (reference sequence). Only in-frame clones appear in the TCRdb table, and some are missing; sequencing was by immunoSEQ multiplex PCR. The profile shows roughly 60,000 clones, roughly 86% of them singletons. For this clone: As yet, its antigen is unknown.

Stated time point: after dendritic cell vaccination, including at tumor progression/relapse. The source was blood, collected after dendritic cell vaccination. The clonotype comes from a human donor with glioblastoma. This chain uses TRBV19 with TRBJ2-7; 9 nucleotides align to TRBD1. CDR3 sequence (DNA): TGTGCCAGTAAGGTGGGACAGGGATTCAACGAGCAGTACTTC. Translating gives CASKVGQGFNEQYF.